A selection of T cell receptor beta chains follows, all from one sample in a study of sequential checkpoint blockade in melanoma. The method was immunoSEQ multiplex PCR; TCRdb's version includes in-frame clones alone and lacks a portion of them. The sample lists over 4,500 clones; roughly 24% were seen once. The sample was tumor tissue (inferred from file names), taken from a patient given nivolumab and ipilimumab in sequence. The receptors originated from a human donor with melanoma. CDR3s leave out the opening cysteine and the closing phenylalanine or tryptophan.

v_call	cdr3_length	j_call	cdr3_aa
TRBV23-1	11	TRBJ2-7	ASRYRSDIEQY
TRBV28	11	TRBJ1-4	ASSLQTNEKLF
TRBV7-6	12	TRBJ1-1	ASSPGVGPTEAF
TRBV18	15	TRBJ2-7	ASSLLAGSRVFYEQY
TRBV6-8	13	TRBJ2-1	ASSDGTSGGGEQF
TRBV15	14	TRBJ2-3	ATSRDRPGTTDTQY
TRBV28	12	TRBJ1-1	ASSTPRQNTEAF
TRBV7-5	12	TRBJ2-5	ASSAGTSKETQY
TRBV11-3	14	TRBJ2-2	ASSSAGQGTAGELF
TRBV5-1	12	TRBJ2-5	ASSLSTGQETQY
TRBV6-8	11	TRBJ2-5	ASSRGRGETQY
TRBV5-1	13	TRBJ2-2	ASSSDFQRAGELF
TRBV7-7	12	TRBJ2-7	ASSYAGRDHEQY
TRBV11-3	12	TRBJ1-5	ASSLTGRDQPQH
TRBV11-3	13	TRBJ2-3	ASRKGQGSTDTQY
TRBV11-3	15	TRBJ2-7	ASSLGLGADFSYEQY
TRBV10-3	10	TRBJ2-1	AISEFDDEQF
TRBV9	15	TRBJ2-3	ASSVVPPGGWMDTQY
TRBV19	12	TRBJ1-2	ASSISADNYGYT
TRBV30	14	TRBJ2-7	AWSVAGLAGLREQY
TRBV6-8	14	TRBJ2-5	ASSYSTTSGQETQY
TRBV6-8	12	TRBJ2-5	ASRGQGIQETQY
TRBV6-8	10	TRBJ2-5	ASSPLSETQY
TRBV19	14	TRBJ2-1	ASSISLVAAYNEQF
TRBV11-3	12	TRBJ2-2	ASSLSGAYGELF
TRBV6-8	17	TRBJ2-5	ASSYSIPPGLAGDETQY
TRBV12-5	10	TRBJ1-5	ASTPGGQPQH